This note documents a single TCR beta chain sequence. The antigen is unknown. This entry comes from a study of cytomegalovirus exposure and HLA in healthy donors. Study-level information: HLA-typed donors contributed approximately 92 million unique TCRs, which were held in an early data release.

PCR involved 60 Vbeta and 13 Jbeta primers. The assay was immunoSEQ multiplex PCR, and TCRdb's table has in-frame clones only and misses some. The repertoire holds 150,000 to 200,000 clones, with 85% to 90% as singletons. The CDR3 contains 14 residues. V shed 4 bases and J 8 bases; nucleotides not matched to a gene: 11. Germline V gene sequence: CDR1 SGHRS, CDR2 YFSETQ. Findings and limits, study-wide: Later work found most CMV-associated TCR beta chains apparently HLA-restricted. Common viral pathogens seemed, in a later analysis, to connect with several of the most significant clusters. Across donors, most TCRs were seen rarely, yet some public ones were widespread.

Sample: PBMCs. This chain uses TRBV5-1 with TRBJ1-2; TRBD1 agrees at 7 bases. This clonotype was sampled from a woman under 30 in good health and CMV-seronegative. The CDR3 nucleotides read TGCGCCAGCAGCACGGGACAGCCAGACTTCGGCTACACCTTC. Protein product: CASSTGQPDFGYTF.